The 17 T cell receptor beta chains below were found in one sample sequenced in a study of T cell responses to AZD1222 COVID-19 vaccine. Profiling relied on immunoSEQ multiplex PCR, and the TCRdb table lists in-frame clones only, not all of them. Of around 150,000 clones in the sample, around 92% were seen once. Here the sequenced sample was peripheral blood, taken on day 0 of AZD1222 vaccination. The receptors shown here come from an adult in good health.

This chain connects TRBV27 to TRBJ1-6; 7 nucleotides agree with TRBD1. The CDR3 runs to 16 residues. The V gene's germline CDR1 is MNHEY and CDR2 SMNVEV (reference sequence). Unmatched junction bases numbered 6, after V lost 6 bases and J lost 1 base. The CDR3: CASRETGESYNSPLHF. DNA of the CDR3: TGTGCCAGCAGGGAAACAGGGGAGTCCTATAATTCACCCCTCCACTTT.

This clone has just one count. The rearrangement links TRBV5-1 to TRBJ2-7; possibly TRBD1 or TRBD2 for D (5 bases each). Per the germline V gene, CDR1 is SGHRS and CDR2 is YFSETQ. V gave up 3 bases and J gave up 0 bases, with 13 bases separating them. The CDR3 loop spans 15 amino acids. CDR3 in DNA: TGCGCCAGCAGCTCAGGAGCCGGGGCCTCCTACGAGCAGTACTTC. It translates to CASSSGAGASYEQYF.

The V and J genes are TRBV10-3 and TRBJ1-1; weak D call: TRBD1 (6 bases). Trimming shortened V by 6 bases and J by 1 base, and 9 bases separated the two germline ends. CDR3 length equals 13 residues. In germline, CDR1 is ENHRY, CDR2 SYGVKD. The CDR3 DNA reads as TGTGCCATCAGAGGACAGCCGAACACTGAAGCTTTCTTT. Translating gives CAIRGQPNTEAFF.

The rearrangement uses TRBV2 and TRBJ2-7; 9 bases align to TRBD2. The CDR3 extends over 16 amino acids. V was clipped by 6 bases and J by 0 bases; unmatched bases: 9. Germline CDR1 reads SNHLY; CDR2 reads FYNNEI. The CDR3 DNA reads as TGTGCCAGCAGATCTGTGAGACTAGCGGCCTCCTACGAGCAGTACTTC. Encoded protein: CASRSVRLAASYEQYF.

The CDR3 region has the DNA TGCGCCAGCAGCCATTTTGCCAGAGAGAAGACCCAGTACTTC. Protein sequence: CASSHFAREKTQYF. The rearrangement joins TRBV4-1 to TRBJ2-5; unclear D gene. The CDR3 runs 14 residues. Germline V gene sequence: CDR1 MGHRA, CDR2 YSYEKL. V lost 3 bases and J lost 6, with 14 bases in between.

The genes are TRBV4-1 and TRBJ2-4, with TRBD2 as a possible D gene (5 bases). The germline V gene encodes CDR1 MGHRA and CDR2 YSYEKL. The germline V and J ends were trimmed by 1 base and 9 bases, with 19 bases remaining between them. The CDR3 has 16 residues. CDR3 region: CASSQAGVEGAAIQYF. The CDR3 DNA reads TGCGCCAGCAGCCAAGCCGGGGTGGAAGGAGCGGCCATTCAGTACTTC.

This chain connects TRBV15 to TRBJ1-2, with 7 bases that match TRBD1. The V gene's germline CDR1 is LNHNV and CDR2 YYDKDF (reference sequence). V lost 4 bases and J lost 7; bases outside the gene matches: 3. The CDR3 is 12 amino acids. Here the CDR3 DNA reads TGTGCCACCAGCACAGGGGGAATTGGCTACACCTTC. It yields the protein CATSTGGIGYTF. Supplemented by reference TRBV15 and TRBJ1-2, the full variable domain reads DAMVIQNPRYQVTQFGKPVTLSCSQTLNHNVMYWYQQKSSQAPKLLFHYYDKDFNNEADTPDNFQSRRPNTSFCFLDIRSPGLGDTAMYLCATSTGGIGYTFGSGTRLTVV.

V is TRBV7-2 and J is TRBJ2-7, with D perhaps TRBD2 (6 bases). V was trimmed by 1 base and J by 4 bases, leaving 11 bases between them. The CDR3 spans 14 residues. The V gene's germline CDR1 is SGHTA and CDR2 FQGNSA. As DNA, the CDR3 is TGTGCCAGCAGCTTAGGGCCGGGAGAATACGAGCAGTACTTC. Translating gives CASSLGPGEYEQYF.

The chain carries TRBV28 and TRBJ1-1, with D possibly matching TRBD1 (6 bases). Germline CDR1 reads MDHEN; CDR2 reads SYDVKM. This CDR3 region has 15 residues. V shed 3 bases and J shed 1 base, with 12 bases lying between them. This CDR3 reads CASSLEGEANTEAFF. CDR3 DNA: TGTGCCAGCAGTTTGGAGGGGGAGGCGAACACTGAAGCTTTCTTT.

The table lists this clone with a count of one. V gene TRBV21-1 combines with J gene TRBJ2-7; the table gives TRBD1 as D, unverified against the DNA. TRBV21-1 is deemed a pseudogene. The CDR3 is 15 residues long. The CDR3 sequence is CASSALPHRGCEQYF. In nucleotides, the CDR3 is TGTGCCAGCAGCGCTCTTCCGCACAGGGGCTGCGAGCAGTACTTC.

The genes are TRBV19 and TRBJ1-5; 7 nucleotides align to TRBD1. Germline values: CDR1 LNHDA, CDR2 SQIVND (reference sequence). J gave up 7 bases and V 3 bases, and 6 bases lay outside the gene matches. The CDR3 consists of 14 residues. The CDR3, as DNA: TGTGCCAGTAGTATCGAACAGGGGCCGCAGCCCCAGCATTTT. Protein: CASSIEQGPQPQHF.

This clone was detected once. The rearrangement joins TRBV7-3 to TRBJ1-6, with a weak D call TRBD1 (5 bases). V was trimmed by 1 base and J by 10 bases, leaving 23 bases between them. The length of the CDR3 is 18 residues. The germline V gene has CDR1 SGHTA and CDR2 FQGTGA. The CDR3 protein is CASSLKAGEKVGDSPLHF. CDR3 nucleotide sequence: TGTGCCAGCAGCTTAAAGGCGGGGGAAAAGGTTGGGGACTCACCCCTCCACTTT.

The chain employs TRBV6-6 and TRBJ2-7, with 7 bases aligning to TRBD1. The CDR3 runs 14 residues. Germline V lookup: CDR1 MNHNY, CDR2 SVGAGI (reference sequence). Losses at the gene ends were 4 bases for V and 0 bases for J; bases not matched to a gene: 3. The CDR3 loop is CASSWTGRSYEQYF. Here the CDR3 DNA reads TGTGCCAGCAGTTGGACAGGCCGCTCCTACGAGCAGTACTTC.

The chain combines TRBV5-1 with TRBJ2-7; possibly TRBD1 for D (6 bases). The CDR3 has 16 amino acids. The germline V and J ends were trimmed by 0 bases and 3 bases, with 16 bases remaining between them. Germline V gene sequence: CDR1 SGHRS, CDR2 YFSETQ. The CDR3 sequence: CASSLGQAGPGYEQYF. DNA for the CDR3: TGCGCCAGCAGCTTGGGACAGGCGGGTCCAGGCTACGAGCAGTACTTC.

The V and J genes are TRBV6-5 and TRBJ2-3; 10 nucleotides align to TRBD2. Germline trimming cut 6 bases from V and 0 bases from J; bases unmatched to any gene: 0. The germline V gene encodes CDR1 MNHEY and CDR2 SVGAGI. This CDR3 region has 14 residues. CDR3 amino acids: CASRGLASTDTQYF. In nucleotides, the CDR3 is TGTGCCAGCAGGGGACTAGCGAGCACAGATACGCAGTATTTT.

This chain joins TRBV7-9 and TRBJ1-5, with unresolved D. The CDR3 loop spans 14 amino acids. Germline values: CDR1 SEHNR, CDR2 FQNEAQ (reference sequence). Trimming cost V 3 bases and J 5 bases, with 11 bases left between them. The CDR3 region has the DNA TGTGCCAGCAGCTTGCCCGGGTACGATCAGCCCCAGCATTTT. This sequence encodes CASSLPGYDQPQHF.

The rearrangement links TRBV6-5 to TRBJ2-7; TRBD1 agrees at 8 bases. With V trimmed by 10 bases and J by 3 bases, 11 bases remained unmatched. Germline values: CDR1 MNHEY, CDR2 SVGAGI. The CDR3 contains 14 residues. This CDR3 is CATHFGTGGYEQYF. CDR3 DNA: TGTGCCACCCATTTCGGGACAGGTGGCTACGAGCAGTACTTC.